These T cell receptor beta chains were read from a single sample in a study of blood T cell repertoires in COVID-19. Generated by immunoSEQ multiplex PCR, the TCRdb table keeps only in-frame clones and is missing some. This sample has 95,000 to 150,000 clones; about 86% occur once, and the top ten carry about 6%. The material sequenced was peripheral blood. The receptors were sampled from an elderly man with active or convalescent COVID-19. The CDR3 runs from the conserved cysteine through the conserved F or W. The D gene is left open where the match is weak.

len	v_gene	j_gene	d_gene	CDR3nt	CDR3aa
15	TRBV5-6	TRBJ1-2	NA	TGTGCCAGCACCATCGAGGGGGGGACTAACTATGGCTACACCTTC	CASTIEGGTNYGYTF
13	TRBV6-5	TRBJ1-1	TRBD1	TGTGCCAGCAGGACAGGGGGGAACACTGAAGCTTTCTTT	CASRTGGNTEAFF
14	TRBV18	TRBJ1-6	TRBD1	TGTGCCAGCTCACTTGGACAGGGGACGACACCCCTCCACTTT	CASSLGQGTTPLHF
16	TRBV5-1	TRBJ2-5	TRBD2	TGCGCCAGCAGCTTTAGCGGGGGGGCCTATGAGGAGACCCAGTACTTC	CASSFSGGAYEETQYF
15	TRBV28	TRBJ1-2	NA	TGTGCCAGCAGTTCAAGCGGGGGGGCTAACTATGGCTACACCTTC	CASSSSGGANYGYTF
16	TRBV6-2/TRBV6-3	TRBJ1-4	TRBD1	TGTGCCAGCAGCCGCGCGACAGGGGGACTTTCTGAAAAACTGTTTTTT	CASSRATGGLSEKLFF
15	TRBV5-4	TRBJ1-1	NA	TGTGCCAGCAGCTCGCCCAACGCGGGGAGCACTGAAGCTTTCTTT	CASSSPNAGSTEAFF
13	TRBV7-2	TRBJ1-1	NA	TGTGCCAGCAGCTTATCTCCGGGGGGTGAAGCTTTCTTT	CASSLSPGGEAFF
15	TRBV5-4	TRBJ2-2	TRBD1	TGTGCCAGCAGCCCAAAGGACAGGGGCACCGGGGAGCTGTTTTTT	CASSPKDRGTGELFF
14	TRBV10-3	TRBJ2-7	NA	TGTGCCATCAGTGATCCCCAGGGGTCCTACGAGCAGTACTTC	CAISDPQGSYEQYF
16	TRBV2	TRBJ1-2	NA	TGTGCCAGCAGTGAAAGGTTGTCAGGGCAAGCCTATGGCTACACCTTC	CASSERLSGQAYGYTF